This TCR beta chain appears in the sequencing data of a study of blood T cell repertoires in COVID-19. Here immunoSEQ multiplex PCR was the method, and the copy in TCRdb shows in-frame clones only, minus some. The sample holds over 9,500 clones, 85% to 90% seen once. The V gene lost 5 bases and the J gene lost 0 bases, with 18 bases spanning the gap. The germline CDR1 and CDR2 sequences are SGHRS and YFSETQ. CDR3 length equals 17 residues. The material sequenced was peripheral blood. This receptor was obtained from a woman between 55 and 75 years old with active COVID-19. The chain employs TRBV5-1 and TRBJ1-5, with D possibly TRBD1 on 5 matching bases. The CDR3 protein is CASRPGLPPYSNQPQHF. The CDR3 DNA reads as TGCGCCAGCAGGCCGGGACTGCCGCCTTATAGCAATCAGCCCCAGCATTTT.